Listed here are 3 T cell receptor beta chains from one sample, sequenced in a study of PD-L1 blockade in urothelial cancer. Measured with immunoSEQ multiplex PCR; TCRdb has only the in-frame clones, and not every one. There are roughly 100,000 clones in the sample; 70% to 85% occur only once, and about 2.3% lies in the top ten. The material was PBMCs, obtained around atezolizumab (anti-PD-L1) treatment. All receptors derive from a man in his fifties or sixties with urothelial cancer.

This clone was seen repeatedly, ten times or more. The chain combines TRBV5-1 with TRBJ1-6, with 8 positions matching TRBD1. The V segment lost 4 bases and the J segment 13 bases; nucleotides outside the gene matches: 4. The CDR3 extends over 12 amino acids. Germline V lookup: CDR1 SGHRS, CDR2 YFSETQ. CDR3 amino acids: CASSEDRVPLHF. The CDR3 DNA is TGCGCCAGCAGCGAGGACAGGGTTCCCCTCCACTTT.

The chain couples TRBV4-2 to TRBJ1-4; D is possibly TRBD1 (5 bases). CDR3 length: 15 amino acids. CDR1 and CDR2 (germline): LGHNA, YNFKEQ. V lost 4 bases, J lost 7 bases, and 16 bases lay in between. DNA of the CDR3: TGTGCCAGCAGCCCTAAGTATGGGGCGGCTGAAAAACTGTTTTTT. Protein product: CASSPKYGAAEKLFF.

V usage is TRBV5-1 and J usage is TRBJ1-1; perhaps TRBD1 as D (5 bases). The CDR3 is made up of 16 amino acids. Trimming took off 4 bases at V and 4 bases at J, with 20 bases between the two ends. CDR1 is SGHRS, CDR2 YFSETQ, per germline. CDR3: CASSAQAGIQGTEAFF. The CDR3 DNA is TGCGCCAGCAGCGCCCAAGCTGGCATTCAGGGCACTGAAGCTTTCTTT.